This T cell receptor beta chain was sequenced for a study of blood T cell repertoires in COVID-19. Study at large: Acute-phase and convalescent COVID-19 samples originated in the United States, Italy and Spain.

Trimming took 6 bases from V and 4 from J, leaving 16 bases between them. This CDR3 comprises 14 residues. Germline V gene sequence: CDR1 ENHRY, CDR2 SYGVKD. This clone was found once. The data were produced by immunoSEQ multiplex PCR, yet TCRdb's version contains in-frame clones alone and is incomplete. The profile shows 250,000 to 300,000 clones, roughly 88% of them singletons. Material for sequencing was peripheral blood. The receptor was derived from a woman in her sixties or seventies with COVID-19, enrolled during active disease. This rearrangement joins TRBV10-3 to TRBJ2-7; perhaps TRBD1 as D (5 bases). The CDR3 here is CAIRDTGIIYEQYF. For the CDR3, the DNA is TGTGCCATCAGGGACACTGGGATAATTTACGAGCAGTACTTC.